The TCR beta chain described here comes from a study of blood T cell repertoires in COVID-19 (dated by TCRdb to the early 2020s). With respect to the entire study: Collaborator samples came from the United States, Italy and Spain and covered acute and convalescent phases of COVID-19. The material from the prospective study consisted of cDNA or gDNA derived from T cells, B-cell-depleted T cells, or PBMCs. Deeply sampled blood TCRbeta repertoires from subjects exposed to, actively infected with, or recovered from COVID-19 were included in the dataset. The repertoires were released in a freely available public database meant as a resource for research on the immune response to SARS-CoV-2. Samples came from the ongoing ImmuneRACE study (first 160 participants) plus 1,254 subjects from 6 global collaborators. A de-identified subject ID, COVID-19 status, age in years and sex were almost always included in the sample metadata. Where available, HLA class I and class II types were obtained from metadata supplied by the sample provider rather than from assay-based typing.

Study-level results and caveats: Clinical and demographic metadata were provided uncurated, with the amount varying by source and participant.

Note on this clone: The antigen this receptor binds is unknown. The record has no base qualities; no much larger clone is one base away.

Enrolling through a virtual design, the prospective study's participants ranged in age from roughly 18 to 90 years and lived across 20 to 25 United States geographic areas. In the prospective study, cohorts were assigned on the basis of participant-reported clinical history obtained from a screening survey and a study questionnaire. Recovered participants in ImmuneRACE Cohort 3 were defined as having two consecutive negative NP/OP PCR tests, clearance from a healthcare professional, or resolution of symptoms. In the prospective study, whole blood, serum and a nasopharyngeal or oropharyngeal swab were collected from each participant by mobile phlebotomists. Additional blood draws and questionnaires over an approximately two-month period could optionally be provided by prospective study participants. Blood samples from the prospective study were shipped frozen or at room temperature prior to DNA extraction.

Including the terminal cysteine and phenylalanine, the CDR3 comprises 16 residues. CDR3 DNA is the only sequence kept; it has 48 bases, read in frame from the first base. The germline V gene encodes CDR1 SGHRS and CDR2 YFSETQ. From V the trimming removes 7 bases and from J it removes 3 bases, while the gene matches leave 6 bases of the junction unaccounted for. TCRbeta CDR3 regions were amplified from genomic DNA by means of the immunoSEQ Assay, a bias-controlled multiplex PCR. The study's own analysis went as follows. The number of nucleated cells in each sample was estimated by amplification of reference gene primers within the assay. Sequence reads were collapsed and filtered to measure the absolute abundance of every unique TCRbeta CDR3 rearrangement. For each sample, productive Simpson clonality was calculated as the square root of Simpson's diversity index over productive rearrangements. TCRdb stores this immuneACCESS table with in-frame sequences only. Part of the clones is absent; in the studies checked, under half of the shortfall reflects unresolved V genes, and no reason is known for the rest. The V and J calls and clone size come from that table; D and trimming were worked out from the DNA. Counted in this sample were 250,000 or so clones; around nine tenths of them appeared once. The biggest ten clones account for about 2.6% of the sample.

This clonotype originated in a woman in her late teens or twenties who had recovered from COVID-19. Specimen: PBMCs or T cells enriched from blood (not recorded which). The chain uses TRBV5-1 and TRBJ2-1; 14 bases in the junction line up with TRBD2. Here the CDR3 is given as CASGTSGGLVYNEQFF. At the DNA level, the sequence is TGCGCCAGCGGGACTAGCGGGGGCCTTGTCTACAATGAGCAGTTCTTC.